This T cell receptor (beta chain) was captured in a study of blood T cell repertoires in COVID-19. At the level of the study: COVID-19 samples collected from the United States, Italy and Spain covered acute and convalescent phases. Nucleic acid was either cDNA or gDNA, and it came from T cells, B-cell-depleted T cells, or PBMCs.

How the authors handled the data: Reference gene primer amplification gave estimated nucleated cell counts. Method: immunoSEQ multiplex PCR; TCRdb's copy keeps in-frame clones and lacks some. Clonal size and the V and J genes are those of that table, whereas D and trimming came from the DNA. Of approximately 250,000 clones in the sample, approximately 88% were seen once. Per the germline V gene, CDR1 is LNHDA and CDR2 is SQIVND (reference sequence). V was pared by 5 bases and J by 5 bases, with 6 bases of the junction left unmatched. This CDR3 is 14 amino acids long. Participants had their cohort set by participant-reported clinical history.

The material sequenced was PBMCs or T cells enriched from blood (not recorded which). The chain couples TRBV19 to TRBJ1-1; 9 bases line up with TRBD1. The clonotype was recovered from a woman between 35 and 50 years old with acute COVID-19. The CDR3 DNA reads TGTGCCAGTAGTCTAGGACAGGGGCGTACTGAAGCTTTCTTT. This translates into CASSLGQGRTEAFF.